This T cell receptor beta chain was retrieved from a study of T-cell reconstitution after alpha-beta-depleted transplantation in children. Study conclusions and caveats: The origin of alpha-beta T cells about two months after transplant was reportedly several hundred expanded graft clones. When one year had passed after transplant, most T-cell counts and diversity came from newly produced T cells.

Unique molecular identifiers were incorporated into the prepared TCRbeta library. Using its own MiXCR run on the PCR reads, TCRdb lists one record per CDR3 protein. The sample lists around 800,000 distinct CDR3 sequences, around 15% occurring once. This clonotype was observed a handful of times. Its antigen is not identified. The CDR3 is made up of 13 amino acids. Trimming removed 6 bases at V and 3 bases at J, with 11 bases between. The chain is built from TRBV12-3 or TRBV12-4 and TRBJ1-1; D is undetermined. The TCR was taken from a male patient younger than 18 who had a stem cell transplant for acute lymphoblastic leukemia, so the T cells may come from the graft donor. The sequencing here drew on PBMCs, mostly from graft donor cells, taken 360 days after TCRalphabeta/CD19-depleted stem cell transplant. CDR3 sequence (DNA): TGTGCCAGCAGCCAATTCATCGACACTGAAGCTTTCTTT. It is translated as CASSQFIDTEAFF.